Sequencing of this T cell receptor beta chain was carried out in a study of cytomegalovirus exposure and HLA in healthy donors. Study observations and caveats: An apparent linkage of common viral pathogens to several of the most significant clusters emerged in a later analysis. The study listed approximately 170 cytomegalovirus-associated TCR beta chains. A prior analysis recorded that most TCR beta V segments were productive about 87% or about 30% of the time. V- and J-gene trimming of TCR beta was linked (in a later analysis) to a missense DCLRE1C variant.

Per the germline V gene, CDR1 is MDHEN and CDR2 is SYDVKM. CDR3 length: 15 amino acids. Unmatched junction bases numbered 8, after V lost 8 bases and J lost 1 base. Of note for this clone: Its specificity is unknown.

The PCR employed 60 Vbeta primers together with 13 Jbeta primers. Method: immunoSEQ multiplex PCR; TCRdb's copy keeps in-frame clones and lacks some. Of 180,000 or so clones in the sample, roughly 77% were seen once. Sequenced: PBMCs. The chain joins TRBV28 to TRBJ2-5, with 9 nucleotides matching TRBD2. This TCR was recovered from a woman in her thirties or forties in good health and CMV-seropositive. The CDR3 is CASSRPRGGQETQYF. In nucleotides, the CDR3 is TGTGCCAGCTCAAGGCCGCGGGGGGGCCAAGAGACCCAGTACTTC.